The 21 T cell receptor beta chains below all came from one sample that was sequenced in a study of Graves' ophthalmopathy and Graves' hyperthyroidism. RNA transcripts yielded amplified TCR beta CDR3 regions. First-round RT-PCR employed HTBI primers, with a second-round multiplex PCR after it. TCRdb passed the multiplex PCR reads through MiXCR, listing each CDR3 protein once. The data contain roughly 400,000 distinct CDR3 sequences, approximately 18% of them singletons. Sequencing was done on a sample of peripheral blood. The receptor set was obtained from an adult woman with stable Graves' hyperthyroidism.

A word on this clonotype: This may arise from a read error, as a much more abundant clone is one base away. This chain joins TRBV28 and TRBJ1-2, with D possibly TRBD1 on 5 matching bases. The CDR3 sequence is 14 residues long. The V end lost 5 bases, the J end lost 10 bases, and 20 bases lay between the germline ends. Germline values: CDR1 MDHEN, CDR2 SYDVKM. The CDR3 region is CASSKGFALGDYTF. As DNA, the CDR3 is TGTGCCAGCAGTAAGGGATTTGCCCTGGGGGACTACACCTTC.

Ten or more counts support this clonotype. The rearrangement links TRBV28 to TRBJ2-7, with 9 positions matching TRBD1. V dropped 7 bases and J dropped 4; count of bases not matched to a gene: 5. The CDR3 is 13 residues long. Germline values: CDR1 MDHEN, CDR2 SYDVKM. The CDR3 DNA reads TGTGCCAGCACCTCGACAGGGGGGTACGAGCAGTACTTC. Amino acids: CASTSTGGYEQYF.

The J gene is TRBJ2-5, the V gene TRBV20-1, with 7 bases lining up with TRBD1. The CDR3 is 13 residues long. Germline V gene data show CDR1 as DFQATT and CDR2 as SNEGSKA (reference sequence). V lost 5 bases to trimming and J lost 5 bases; unmatched junction nucleotides: 8. CDR3 in amino acids: CSAPRQGTETQYF. For the CDR3, the DNA is TGCAGTGCTCCAAGACAGGGAACGGAGACCCAGTACTTC.

This chain uses TRBV3-1 with TRBJ1-3; tentative D call: TRBD1 (5 bases). Germline CDR1 and CDR2: LGHDT and YNNKEL (reference sequence). CDR3 size: 18 residues. The V end was cut by 1 base, the J end by 0 bases, with 16 bases between. CDR3 sequence: CASSQVFPGRISGNTIYF. The CDR3 DNA is TGTGCCAGCAGCCAAGTCTTCCCGGGACGGATCTCTGGAAACACCATATATTTT.

The sample holds many counts of this clonotype. Written as DNA, the CDR3 is TGCAGTGCTAGCGACAGGAGCACATCGAACACTGAAGCTTTCTTT. Its translation: CSASDRSTSNTEAFF. This chain connects TRBV20-1 to TRBJ1-1, with D possibly matching TRBD1 (6 bases). Germline V gives CDR1 DFQATT, CDR2 SNEGSKA (reference sequence). This CDR3 region has 15 residues. Trimming shortened V by 3 bases and J by 1 base, and 15 bases separated the two germline ends.

This clonotype showed up many times. The CDR3 loop is CASSEGGRQETQYF. DNA for the CDR3: TGTGCCAGCAGTGAAGGGGGGCGGCAAGAGACCCAGTACTTC. V and J are TRBV2 and TRBJ2-5, with D maybe TRBD1 (6 bases). The CDR3 loop spans 14 amino acids. V was pared by 1 base and J by 2 bases, with 8 bases between. Germline lookup yields CDR1 SNHLY and CDR2 FYNNEI.

This clonotype was found many times. This chain uses TRBV6-5 with TRBJ1-6, with TRBD1 identical over 8 bases. Germline V gene lookup returns CDR1 MNHEY and CDR2 SVGAGI. CDR3 length: 16 amino acids. V was pared by 10 bases and J by 6 bases, with 14 bases of the junction left unmatched. The CDR3 loop is CANSGSETGANSPLHF. The CDR3 DNA reads TGTGCCAACAGCGGGAGTGAGACAGGGGCTAATTCACCCCTCCACTTT.

As for this clonotype: Possible read error: a much larger clone is one base away. The chain links TRBV19 to TRBJ1-5, with a possible D match to TRBD1 (5 bases). The CDR3 sequence is 13 residues long. Germline V lookup: CDR1 LNHDA, CDR2 SQIVND (reference sequence). V was trimmed by 8 bases and J by 3 bases, leaving 11 bases between them. Written as DNA, the CDR3 is TGTGCCAGTTCAGGGTGGGACAATCAGCCCCAGCATTTT. Amino acid sequence: CASSGWDNQPQHF.

This clonotype was seen at least ten times. The gene calls are TRBV6-1 and TRBJ2-7; D possibly matches TRBD1 or TRBD2 (5 bases each). The CDR3 is 14 amino acids. V lost 4 bases and J lost 0, with 10 bases in between. Germline V lookup: CDR1 MNHNS, CDR2 SASEGT. The CDR3 DNA follows: TGTGCCAGCAGTGCCGGGACCTACTCCTACGAGCAGTACTTC. As protein: CASSAGTYSYEQYF.

Ten or more counts support this clonotype. CDR3 amino acids: CASSLAGLSTEGIQYF. DNA of the CDR3: TGTGCCAGCAGCTTAGCCGGACTCTCTACGGAGGGCATTCAGTACTTC. The rearrangement uses TRBV7-2 and TRBJ2-4; a weak D match, TRBD2 (6 bases). The CDR3 covers 16 residues. Trimming took off 0 bases at V and 9 bases at J, with 18 bases between the two ends. Germline V gene lookup returns CDR1 SGHTA and CDR2 FQGNSA.

In its sample, this clonotype was seen many times. V usage is TRBV11-2 and J usage is TRBJ2-7; D gene unclear. Trimming took off 5 bases at V and 6 bases at J, with 17 bases between the two ends. Germline values: CDR1 SGHAT, CDR2 FQNNGV. There are 14 residues in the CDR3. The CDR3 spells CASSGKRWDPEQYF. The CDR3 DNA reads as TGTGCCAGCAGCGGCAAACGGTGGGATCCCGAGCAGTACTTC.

This clonotype was observed many times. CDR3 loop: CASRSPGQGPFGSETQYF. The CDR3, as DNA: TGTGCCAGCAGAAGCCCGGGACAGGGGCCCTTCGGGTCTGAGACCCAGTACTTC. The chain uses TRBV6-2 or TRBV6-3 and TRBJ2-5; 10 nucleotides align to TRBD1. This CDR3 spans 18 amino acids. The germline V gene has CDR1 MNHEY and CDR2 SVGEGT. V gave up 6 bases and J gave up 5 bases; unmatched junction bases: 18.

There are a few counts of this clonotype. The genes are TRBV12-3 or TRBV12-4 and TRBJ2-7; 9 nucleotides align to TRBD2. The CDR3 extends over 15 amino acids. With V trimmed by 3 bases and J by 5 bases, 8 bases remained unmatched. For the CDR3, the DNA is TGTGCCAGCAGTTTTGGTAGCGGGAGTAGCGACGAGCAGTACTTC. Translating it yields CASSFGSGSSDEQYF.

This clonotype was seen only a few times. The chain recombines TRBV19 with TRBJ1-1; 7 bases line up with TRBD1. Germline CDR1 reads LNHDA; CDR2 reads SQIVND (reference sequence). This CDR3 has 14 residues. J lost 4 bases, V lost 8 bases, and 10 bases had no gene match. The CDR3 spells CASRRQGGGTEAFF. In DNA form, the CDR3 reads TGTGCCAGTCGTCGCCAGGGGGGCGGCACTGAAGCTTTCTTT.

This clonotype was recorded many times. The V call is TRBV20-1, the J call TRBJ2-7, with TRBD2 as a possible D gene (6 bases). This CDR3 spans 14 amino acids. In germline, CDR1 is DFQATT, CDR2 SNEGSKA (reference sequence). Deletions cut 3 bases from V and 0 bases from J, with 12 bases between. The CDR3 coding sequence is TGCAGTGCTAGCGGGACTGGGTCCTCCTACGAGCAGTACTTC. Its translation: CSASGTGSSYEQYF.

V and J are TRBV7-2 and TRBJ1-1, with a possible D match to TRBD1 (5 bases). The V end lost 3 bases, the J end lost 0 bases, and 11 bases lay between the germline ends. Germline CDR1 is SGHTA and CDR2 is FQGNSA. The length of the CDR3 is 15 residues. The CDR3 sequence: CASSLGVSMNTEAFF. In DNA form, the CDR3 reads TGTGCCAGCAGCTTGGGGGTGTCAATGAACACTGAAGCTTTCTTT.

The chain recombines TRBV7-8 with TRBJ2-7, with 7 bases fitting TRBD2. The CDR3 extends over 16 amino acids. The J segment lost 3 bases and the V segment lost 2 bases, leaving 10 bases of the junction unmatched. The germline gives CDR1 SGHVS, CDR2 FQNEAQ. CDR3 DNA: TGTGCCAGCAGCTTACGTGAGCTAGCGGCCAACTACGAGCAGTACTTC. It is translated as CASSLRELAANYEQYF.

This clonotype was seen at least ten times. V usage is TRBV20-1 and J usage is TRBJ2-7, with a tentative D call TRBD1 (5 bases). The ends were cut back, 2 bases at V and 2 bases at J, with 13 bases in the middle. CDR1 DFQATT and CDR2 SNEGSKA come from the germline V gene (reference sequence). The CDR3 has 14 residues. The CDR3 DNA follows: TGCAGTGCTAGAAAAGGGGCAGGGACCTACGAGCAGTACTTC. Protein sequence: CSARKGAGTYEQYF.

For this clonotype: This may stem from a read error, because a much larger clone lies one nucleotide away. The CDR3 loop reads CATRDATGGRSAEACF. For the CDR3, the DNA is TGTGCCACCAGGGATGCGACAGGGGGCAGGAGCGCTGAAGCTTGCTTT. The chain joins TRBV24-1 to TRBJ1-1, with TRBD1 matching over 10 bases. The CDR3 is 16 residues long. CDR1 is KGHDR, CDR2 SFDVKD, per germline.

The chain employs TRBV28 and TRBJ1-2; weak D call: TRBD1 (5 bases). This CDR3 region has 12 residues. Trimming pared 2 bases from V and 6 bases from J, leaving 7 bases between. Germline values: CDR1 MDHEN, CDR2 SYDVKM. The CDR3 DNA reads as TGTGCCAGCAGTTTACGCAGGGATGGCTACACCTTC. Translation gives CASSLRRDGYTF.

This clonotype was observed at least ten times. V is TRBV9 and J is TRBJ2-5; 11 bases are a match to TRBD2. V lost 4 bases to trimming and J lost 5 bases; unmatched junction nucleotides: 7. The CDR3 covers 15 residues. The germline gives CDR1 SGDLS, CDR2 YYNGEE. The CDR3 reads CASSTPSGGTETQYF. The CDR3 nucleotides are TGTGCCAGCAGCACTCCTAGCGGGGGGACCGAGACCCAGTACTTC. Filled out from reference TRBV9 and TRBJ2-5, the complete variable domain reads DSGVTQTPKHLITATGQRVTLRCSPRSGDLSVYWYQQSLDQGLQFLIQYYNGEERAKGNILERFSAQQFPDLHSELNLSSLELGDSALYFCASSTPSGGTETQYFGPGTRLLVL.